The 32 T cell receptor beta chains in this list originate from one sample, sequenced in a study of long-term antiretroviral therapy in people with HIV (dated by TCRdb to between 2020 and 2023). The immunoSEQ hsTCRB v3.0 assay was used at survey level resolution to sequence the TRB variable region. The clones in this table, taken by TCRdb from immuneACCESS, are in-frame only. Not every clone is retained; where verified, under half of the shortfall comes from an unresolved V gene, and the cause of the rest is unknown. The sample table contains approximately 15,000 clones; only one count was recorded for about 88% of them. Approximately 12% of the sample is held by the ten biggest clonotypes. The sequencing here drew on unsorted PBMCs, taken 6.9 years after starting antiretroviral therapy. The receptors were sampled from a man over 45 with HIV.

The gene calls are TRBV30 and TRBJ2-5; D is unresolved. CDR3 length equals 12 residues. CDR1 GTSNPN and CDR2 SVGIG come from the germline V gene (reference sequence). V lost 2 bases to trimming and J lost 5 bases, with 9 bases between them. CDR3 amino acids: CAWSTGRETQYF. For the CDR3, the DNA is TGTGCCTGGAGTACGGGTCGGGAGACCCAGTACTTC.

The V gene is TRBV27, the J gene TRBJ1-5; perhaps TRBD1 as D (6 bases). Germline values: CDR1 MNHEY, CDR2 SMNVEV (reference sequence). Trimming removed 7 bases at V and 3 bases at J, with 13 bases between. The CDR3 has 14 residues. DNA for the CDR3: TGTGCCAGCAATGCAGGGGCGAACAATCAGCCCCAGCATTTT. This encodes CASNAGANNQPQHF.

V is TRBV4-3 and J is TRBJ2-3; D unresolved. The V end lost 2 bases, the J end lost 2 bases, and 11 bases lay between the germline ends. Per the germline V gene, CDR1 is LGHNA and CDR2 is YSLEER. This CDR3 has 15 amino acids. The CDR3: CASSQTRTYTDTQYF. As DNA, the CDR3 is TGCGCCAGCAGCCAAACAAGGACCTACACAGATACGCAGTATTTT.

This chain links TRBV6-1 with TRBJ2-7; D remains unclear. The V end was cut by 2 bases, the J end by 0 bases, with 8 bases between. The germline V gene encodes CDR1 MNHNS and CDR2 SASEGT. This CDR3 comprises 14 residues. CDR3 nucleotide sequence: TGTGCCAGCAGTGAATTTGGCAGCTCCTACGAGCAGTACTTC. It specifies CASSEFGSSYEQYF.

The J gene is TRBJ1-2, the V gene TRBV30; D is undetermined. Per germline, CDR1 GTSNPN and CDR2 SVGIG (reference sequence). The CDR3 loop spans 12 amino acids. V gave up 2 bases and J gave up 8 bases, with 12 bases separating them. CDR3 residues: CAWSSQAGGYTF. The CDR3 DNA is TGTGCCTGGAGTAGTCAGGCGGGAGGCTACACCTTC.

V and J are TRBV6-1 and TRBJ1-2, with D unresolved. Germline-derived CDR1 and CDR2 are MNHNS and SASEGT. V lost 5 bases to trimming and J lost 4 bases, with 2 bases between them. The CDR3 is 10 amino acids. The CDR3 DNA sequence: TGTGCCAGCAGTTTCTATGGCTACACCTTC. It yields the protein CASSFYGYTF.

Here the CDR3 reads CASSYRSGSPLWEQYF. CDR3 coding DNA: TGTGCCAGCAGTTACAGGAGCGGGAGCCCCTTATGGGAGCAGTACTTC. The J gene is TRBJ2-7, the V gene TRBV6-5; 8 bases line up with TRBD2. Germline lookup yields CDR1 MNHEY and CDR2 SVGAGI. The J segment lost 7 bases and the V segment lost 2 bases, leaving 13 bases of the junction unmatched. CDR3 length: 16 residues.

V is TRBV9 and J is TRBJ2-5; possibly TRBD1 for D (6 bases). V was clipped by 0 bases and J by 5 bases, with 17 bases between them. Germline V gene sequence: CDR1 SGDLS, CDR2 YYNGEE. This CDR3 region has 16 residues. CDR3 protein: CASSVGIGSGQETQYF. CDR3 coding DNA: TGTGCCAGCAGCGTAGGAATTGGCAGTGGACAGGAGACCCAGTACTTC.

This clone was counted a single time. The sample carries other DNA sequences with the same CDR3. The V gene is TRBV5-1, the J gene TRBJ2-7; D unresolved. With 5 bases removed from V and 4 bases from J, the gap between germline ends came to 7 bases. This CDR3 has 11 amino acids. The germline gives CDR1 SGHRS, CDR2 YFSETQ. The CDR3, as DNA: TGCGCCAGCAGGGAAGGATACGAGCAGTACTTC. The encoded protein is CASREGYEQYF.

J is TRBJ2-3 and V is TRBV7-6; 9 nucleotides match TRBD2. CDR3 length: 16 residues. The ends lost 4 bases at V and 4 bases at J; junction bases unmatched: 9. The germline CDR1 and CDR2 sequences are SGHVS and FNYEAQ. This CDR3 is CASSSPLAGSADTQYF. For the CDR3, the DNA is TGTGCCAGCAGCTCACCTCTAGCGGGGAGCGCAGATACGCAGTATTTT.

The rearrangement links TRBV6-4 to TRBJ1-1, with D possibly being TRBD1 (5 bases). Germline V gives CDR1 MRHNA, CDR2 SNTAGT. The CDR3 has 14 amino acids. V was trimmed by 0 bases and J by 3 bases, leaving 8 bases between them. In DNA, the CDR3 is TGTGCCAGCAGTGACTCGGGGGGTCACACTGAAGCTTTCTTT. This translates into CASSDSGGHTEAFF.

The rearrangement joins TRBV7-2 to TRBJ2-1; D unclear. Trimming removed 2 bases at V and 10 bases at J, with 15 bases between. The length of the CDR3 is 14 residues. Germline-derived CDR1 and CDR2 are SGHTA and FQGNSA. CDR3 nucleotides: TGTGCCAGCAGCTTATTCATTATGGCAGGAGAGCAGTTCTTC. Protein: CASSLFIMAGEQFF.

V is TRBV29-1 and J is TRBJ2-2, with 9 bases fitting TRBD1. V was clipped by 7 bases and J by 2 bases; unmatched bases: 2. Per germline, CDR1 SQVTM and CDR2 ANQGSEA. The CDR3 extends over 13 amino acids. CDR3 nucleotide sequence: TGCAGCGGGGACAGGGCCAACACCGGGGAGCTGTTTTTT. It encodes CSGDRANTGELFF.

The chain links TRBV7-2 to TRBJ2-7; D gene ambiguous. The CDR3 extends over 11 amino acids. V lost 5 bases to trimming and J lost 0 bases, with 2 bases between them. Germline values: CDR1 SGHTA, CDR2 FQGNSA. The CDR3, as DNA: TGTGCCAGCAGCCACTCCTACGAGCAGTACTTC. Translation: CASSHSYEQYF.

A single count supports this clone. The chain carries TRBV7-8 and TRBJ2-2, with D unclear. The CDR3 runs to 16 residues. CDR1 and CDR2 (germline): SGHVS, FQNEAQ. The V and J ends lost 1 base and 6 bases respectively, with 15 bases between them. DNA for the CDR3: TGTGCCAGCAGCTTAGATGTAGGGTTGTCTCCCGGGGAGCTGTTTTTT. Translating gives CASSLDVGLSPGELFF.

The chain has TRBV29-1 and TRBJ1-1, with 9 bases fitting TRBD1. From germline, CDR1 is SQVTM and CDR2 ANQGSEA. Losses at the gene ends were 6 bases for V and 3 bases for J; bases not matched to a gene: 5. The CDR3 loop spans 13 amino acids. This chain's CDR3 is CSVRTGDDTEAFF. The CDR3 DNA reads TGCAGCGTCCGGACAGGGGATGACACTGAAGCTTTCTTT. The whole variable domain, filled in from reference TRBV29-1 and TRBJ1-1, reads SAVISQKPSRDICQRGTSLTIQCQVDSQVTMMFWYRQQPGQSLTLIATANQGSEATYESGFVIDKFPISRPNLTFSTLTVSNMSPEDSSIYLCSVRTGDDTEAFFGQGTRLTVV.

V and J are TRBV7-6 and TRBJ2-1; the D gene is possibly TRBD1 (6 bases). The CDR3 has 20 residues. Trimming cost V 1 base and J 4 bases, with 26 bases left between them. Germline CDR1 reads SGHVS; CDR2 reads FNYEAQ. CDR3: CASSLVILKVGTLAYNEQFF. In DNA form, the CDR3 reads TGTGCCAGCAGCTTAGTAATACTGAAGGTAGGGACATTGGCATACAATGAGCAGTTCTTC.

The chain combines TRBV28 with TRBJ1-1; D unclear. CDR3 size: 14 residues. The germline CDR1 and CDR2 sequences are MDHEN and SYDVKM. V was pared by 7 bases and J by 2 bases, with 14 bases between. The CDR3, as DNA: TGTGCCAGCACCCCCCGTCTCGGAAACACTGAAGCTTTCTTT. This gives the protein CASTPRLGNTEAFF.

J is TRBJ2-5 and V is TRBV19; the D gene is possibly TRBD2 (5 bases). The germline gives CDR1 LNHDA, CDR2 SQIVND (reference sequence). This CDR3 contains 14 residues. V shed 6 bases and J shed 0 bases, with 11 bases lying between them. CDR3 DNA sequence: TGTGCCAGTAGCCCCGGCGGGCACCAAGAGACCCAGTACTTC. Residues: CASSPGGHQETQYF.

J is TRBJ2-7 and V is TRBV5-5; 9 bases fit TRBD2. This CDR3 is built from 15 residues. V was pared by 4 bases and J by 3 bases, with 8 bases of the junction left unmatched. Germline V gene data show CDR1 as SGHKS and CDR2 as YYEKEE (reference sequence). CDR3 sequence (DNA): TGTGCCAGCAGCACACTAGCGGGCCTCCTCTACGAGCAGTACTTC. Amino acids: CASSTLAGLLYEQYF.

This clone occurred once. This rearrangement joins TRBV19 to TRBJ2-2; D gene ambiguous. The CDR3 extends over 14 amino acids. CDR1 LNHDA and CDR2 SQIVND come from the germline V gene (reference sequence). Deletions cut 7 bases from V and 3 bases from J, with 12 bases between. CDR3 nucleotides: TGTGCCAGTAATCCAAGCGCGGACACCGGGGAGCTGTTTTTT. Translated: CASNPSADTGELFF.

The chain has TRBV7-6 and TRBJ2-2; weak D call: TRBD2 (5 bases). Per germline, CDR1 SGHVS and CDR2 FNYEAQ. The ends were cut back, 5 bases at V and 5 bases at J, with 12 bases in the middle. This CDR3 has 14 amino acids. The CDR3 region has the DNA TGTGCCAGCAGCCCAGCGGTGGGGACCGGGGAGCTGTTTTTT. It is translated as CASSPAVGTGELFF. Looking up the rest from reference TRBV7-6 and TRBJ2-2 gives the full variable domain: GAGVSQSPRYKVTKRGQDVALRCDPISGHVSLYWYRQALGQGPEFLTYFNYEAQQDKSGLPNDRFSAERPEGSISTLTIQRTEQRDSAMYRCASSPAVGTGELFFGEGSRLTVL.

The rearrangement links TRBV28 to TRBJ1-5; tentatively, D is TRBD1 (6 bases). Germline CDR1 and CDR2: MDHEN and SYDVKM. This CDR3 comprises 15 residues. The germline V and J ends were trimmed by 3 bases and 0 bases, with 9 bases remaining between them. The CDR3 DNA is TGTGCCAGCAGTTTCGGGGGGGCTAGCAATCAGCCCCAGCATTTT. Translation gives CASSFGGASNQPQHF. Full variable domain (outside the CDR3, taken from reference TRBV28 and TRBJ1-5): DVKVTQSSRYLVKRTGEKVFLECVQDMDHENMFWYRQDPGLGLRLIYFSYDVKMKEKGDIPEGYSVSREKKERFSLILESASTNQTSMYLCASSFGGASNQPQHFGDGTRLSIL.

This chain uses TRBV7-2 with TRBJ2-1, with 7 bases that match TRBD1. Trimming took 1 base from V and 3 from J; bases not matched to a gene: 3. CDR1 is SGHTA, CDR2 FQGNSA, per germline. There are 15 residues in the CDR3. The CDR3 coding sequence is TGTGCCAGCAGCTTAGTGGCAGGGGGCTACAATGAGCAGTTCTTC. This encodes CASSLVAGGYNEQFF.

The V gene is TRBV19, the J gene TRBJ2-1; tentative D call: TRBD1 (6 bases). V was shortened by 3 bases and J by 0 bases, with 9 bases between the two germline ends. Germline values: CDR1 LNHDA, CDR2 SQIVND (reference sequence). The CDR3 sequence is 15 residues long. The CDR3: CASSIDRSSYNEQFF. CDR3 DNA: TGTGCCAGTAGTATCGACAGGAGCTCCTACAATGAGCAGTTCTTC.

This chain connects TRBV6-6 to TRBJ2-7; no reliable D call. The CDR3 is 13 amino acids. Trimming cost V 2 bases and J 5 bases, with 10 bases left between them. Looked up from germline, CDR1 is MNHNY and CDR2 is SVGAGI (reference sequence). The CDR3 region has the DNA TGTGCCAGCAGTTACAGGGTTTCAGACGAGCAGTACTTC. Translation gives CASSYRVSDEQYF.

This sequence joins TRBV19 and TRBJ2-5, with D possibly being TRBD1 or TRBD2 (5 bases each). Germline CDR1 and CDR2: LNHDA and SQIVND (reference sequence). With 4 bases removed from V and 1 base from J, the gap between germline ends came to 13 bases. The length of the CDR3 is 15 residues. CDR3 sequence: CASSSDWDPQETQYF. As DNA, the CDR3 is TGTGCCAGTAGTAGCGACTGGGACCCCCAAGAGACCCAGTACTTC.

This chain links TRBV5-6 with TRBJ1-3; D perhaps matches TRBD1 (5 bases). Germline assignment: CDR1 SGHDT and CDR2 YYEEEE. CDR3 size: 14 residues. V lost 4 bases and J lost 4, with 12 bases in between. The CDR3 region has the DNA TGTGCCAGCAGCGACCAGGGTGACGGAAACACCATATATTTT. This encodes CASSDQGDGNTIYF.

The chain links TRBV27 to TRBJ2-7; possibly TRBD1 or TRBD2 for D (5 bases each). V lost 4 bases, J lost 6 bases, and 16 bases lay in between. The CDR3 sequence is 14 residues long. Looked up from germline, CDR1 is MNHEY and CDR2 is SMNVEV (reference sequence). CDR3 loop: CASSSGTGYLEQYF. The CDR3 nucleotides read TGTGCCAGCAGTTCCGGGACGGGATACCTCGAGCAGTACTTC.

V usage is TRBV2 and J usage is TRBJ2-7; 9 bases match TRBD1. Germline values: CDR1 SNHLY, CDR2 FYNNEI. V shed 6 bases and J 2 bases; nucleotides not matched to a gene: 8. The length of the CDR3 is 15 residues. The CDR3 coding sequence is TGTGCCAGCAGAGCAGGGACAGGGCAGCCCTACGAGCAGTACTTC. Residues: CASRAGTGQPYEQYF.

The gene calls are TRBV2 and TRBJ2-7, with D uncertain. CDR1 and CDR2 from the germline V gene are SNHLY and FYNNEI. The CDR3 is 11 residues long. V lost 8 bases and J lost 0, with 5 bases in between. The CDR3 region is CASGPSYEQYF. CDR3 coding DNA: TGTGCCAGCGGGCCCTCCTACGAGCAGTACTTC.

The chain couples TRBV29-1 to TRBJ2-2; D gene ambiguous. This CDR3 spans 14 amino acids. The germline V gene encodes CDR1 SQVTM and CDR2 ANQGSEA. Trimming took off 5 bases at V and 0 bases at J, with 10 bases between the two ends. The CDR3 bases are TGCAGCGTTTGGCTGCGCTCGAACACCGGGGAGCTGTTTTTT. Protein product: CSVWLRSNTGELFF.